The sequence of this T cell receptor beta chain was determined in a study of blood T cells in healthy people across ages. Study findings and constraints: Unknown donor CMV status possibly confounded expanded clonotype changes.

The CDR3 is 17 amino acids. V was trimmed by 5 bases and J by 0 bases, leaving 17 bases between them. Germline assignment: CDR1 SEHNR and CDR2 FQNEAQ (reference sequence). PCR was performed a second time for roughly 6 to 12 cycles using a sample-barcoded 5' primer and a J-beta primer mix. TCRdb called the 5' RACE reads again in MiXCR, with one record for every CDR3 protein. Of under 1,000,000 distinct CDR3 sequences in the sample, about 37% were seen once. This clonotype was picked up a small number of times. Its antigen is unknown. Each sample yielded at least 6.5 million isolated PBMCs. No fewer than 5.5 micrograms of total RNA were isolated from every sample.

The sequencing sample was made of blood. The rearrangement uses TRBV7-9 and TRBJ2-1; weak D call: TRBD1 (6 bases). This clonotype was obtained from a man between 18 and 35 years old in good health. The CDR3 loop reads CASSQGWALYSYNEQFF. The CDR3 coding sequence is TGTGCCAGCAGCCAGGGGTGGGCCCTTTACTCCTACAATGAGCAGTTCTTC.